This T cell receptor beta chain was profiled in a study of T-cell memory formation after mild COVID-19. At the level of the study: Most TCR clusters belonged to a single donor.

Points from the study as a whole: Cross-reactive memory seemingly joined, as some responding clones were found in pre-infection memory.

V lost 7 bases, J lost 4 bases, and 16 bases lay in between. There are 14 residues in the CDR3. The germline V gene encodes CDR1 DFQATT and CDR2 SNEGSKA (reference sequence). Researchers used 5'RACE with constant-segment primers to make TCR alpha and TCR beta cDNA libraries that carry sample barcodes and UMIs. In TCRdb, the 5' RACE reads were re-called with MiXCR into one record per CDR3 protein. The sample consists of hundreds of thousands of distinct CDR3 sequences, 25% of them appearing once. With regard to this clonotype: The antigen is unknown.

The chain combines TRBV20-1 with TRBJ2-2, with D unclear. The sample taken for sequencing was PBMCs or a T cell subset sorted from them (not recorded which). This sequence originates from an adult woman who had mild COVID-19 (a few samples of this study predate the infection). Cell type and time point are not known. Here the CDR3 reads CSGSTGPSTGELFF. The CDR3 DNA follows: TGCAGTGGCAGCACCGGGCCCAGCACCGGGGAGCTGTTTTTT.